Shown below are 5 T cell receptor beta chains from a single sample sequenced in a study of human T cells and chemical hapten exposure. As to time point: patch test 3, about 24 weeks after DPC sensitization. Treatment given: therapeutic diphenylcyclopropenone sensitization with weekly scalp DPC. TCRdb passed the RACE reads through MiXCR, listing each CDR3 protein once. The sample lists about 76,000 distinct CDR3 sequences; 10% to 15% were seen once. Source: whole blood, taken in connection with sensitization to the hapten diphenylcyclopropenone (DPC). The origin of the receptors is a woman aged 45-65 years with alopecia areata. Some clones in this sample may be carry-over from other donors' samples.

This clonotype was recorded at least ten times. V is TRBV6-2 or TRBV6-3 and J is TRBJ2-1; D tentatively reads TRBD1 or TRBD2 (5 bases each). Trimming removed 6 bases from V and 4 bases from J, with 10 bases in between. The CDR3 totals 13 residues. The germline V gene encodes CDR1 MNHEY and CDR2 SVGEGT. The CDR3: CASSQGPYNEQFF. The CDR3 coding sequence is TGTGCCAGCAGCCAGGGACCGTACAATGAGCAGTTCTTC.

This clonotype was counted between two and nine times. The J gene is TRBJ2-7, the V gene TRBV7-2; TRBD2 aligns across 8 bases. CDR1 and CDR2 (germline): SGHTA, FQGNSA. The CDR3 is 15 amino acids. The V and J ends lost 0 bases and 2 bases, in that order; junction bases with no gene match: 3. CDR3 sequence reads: CASSLAGTSTYEQYF. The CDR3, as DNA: TGTGCCAGCAGCTTAGCCGGGACTAGTACCTACGAGCAGTACTTC.

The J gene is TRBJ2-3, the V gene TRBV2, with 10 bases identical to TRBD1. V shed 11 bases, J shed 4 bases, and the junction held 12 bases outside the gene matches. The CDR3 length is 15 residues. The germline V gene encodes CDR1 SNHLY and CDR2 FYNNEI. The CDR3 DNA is TGTGCCGGAATGACAGGGACAGGGGTCCCAGATACGCAGTATTTT. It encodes CAGMTGTGVPDTQYF.

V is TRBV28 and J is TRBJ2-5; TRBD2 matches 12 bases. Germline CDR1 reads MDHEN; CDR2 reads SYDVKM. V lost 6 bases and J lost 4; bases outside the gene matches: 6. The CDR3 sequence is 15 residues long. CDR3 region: CASSIQLAGGETQYF. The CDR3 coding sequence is TGTGCCAGCAGCATACAACTAGCGGGAGGAGAGACCCAGTACTTC.

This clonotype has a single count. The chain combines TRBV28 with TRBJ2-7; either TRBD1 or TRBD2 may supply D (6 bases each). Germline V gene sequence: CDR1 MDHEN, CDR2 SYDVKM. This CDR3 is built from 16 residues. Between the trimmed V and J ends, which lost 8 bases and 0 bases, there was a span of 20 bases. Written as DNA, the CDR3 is TGTGCCAGCCAGCGCTGGGGGGCCCAGAGCTCCTACGAGCAGTACTTC. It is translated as CASQRWGAQSSYEQYF.